These 19 T cell receptor beta chains came from one sample sequenced in a study of OX40 agonist ivuxolimab in advanced cancers. Only in-frame clones appear in the TCRdb table, and some are missing; sequencing was by immunoSEQ multiplex PCR. The sample includes 55,000 to 75,000 clones, roughly 87% of them seen just once. The source material was CD4+ or CD8+ T cells sorted from blood, sampled in a trial of the OX40 agonist ivuxolimab. Receptors were obtained from an adult with an advanced solid tumor such as melanoma, head and neck, liver or kidney cancer.

The V and J genes are TRBV7-9 and TRBJ1-5; D gene uncertain. The CDR3 has 14 amino acids. From germline, CDR1 is SEHNR and CDR2 FQNEAQ (reference sequence). The V end lost 0 bases, the J end lost 7 bases, and 10 bases lay between the germline ends. CDR3 coding DNA: TGTGCCAGCAGCTTAGCGCCGGGTCCCCAGCCCCAGCATTTT. It encodes CASSLAPGPQPQHF.

With respect to this clone: The same CDR3 is also encoded by other DNA sequences in this sample. The chain couples TRBV29-1 to TRBJ2-1; D is ambiguous. The CDR3 covers 14 residues. Trimming left V 4 bases short and J 6 bases short, with 16 bases between. In germline, CDR1 is SQVTM, CDR2 ANQGSEA. The CDR3 reads CSVAPATGLNEQFF. The CDR3 DNA reads as TGCAGCGTTGCCCCCGCCACTGGGCTCAATGAGCAGTTCTTC.

This clone has just one count. The V call is TRBV10-2, the J call TRBJ2-3; 8 bases map to TRBD2. The CDR3 is 15 residues long. The J segment lost 4 bases and the V segment lost 6 bases, leaving 9 bases of the junction unmatched. CDR1 is WSHSY, CDR2 SAAADI, per germline. This CDR3 is CASRGQAGVADTQYF. Written as DNA, the CDR3 is TGCGCCAGCAGGGGGCAAGCGGGAGTGGCAGATACGCAGTATTTT.

The chain carries TRBV29-1 and TRBJ2-2; 10 bases line up with TRBD1. The CDR3 spans 15 residues. Germline V gene sequence: CDR1 SQVTM, CDR2 ANQGSEA. V trimming: 6 bases; J trimming: 5 bases; junction bases outside the gene matches: 9. CDR3 sequence reads: CSVYGQGGATGELFF. CDR3 bases: TGCAGCGTCTATGGACAGGGGGGGGCGACCGGGGAGCTGTTTTTT.

This rearrangement joins TRBV6-1 to TRBJ2-7, with TRBD1 as a possible D gene (5 bases). The CDR3 has 13 residues. The V end was cut by 7 bases, the J end by 3 bases, with 13 bases between. Looked up from germline, CDR1 is MNHNS and CDR2 is SASEGT. The CDR3 nucleotides are TGTGCCAGCACCCAAGGGGTGATCTACGAGCAGTACTTC. This encodes CASTQGVIYEQYF.

The chain carries TRBV5-1 and TRBJ2-7; 16 bases are shared with TRBD2. CDR3 length equals 17 residues. Trimming removed 4 bases from V and 4 bases from J; junction bases left unmatched: 8. Germline loops: CDR1 SGHRS, CDR2 YFSETQ. The CDR3 reads CASSVGTSGGELYEQYF. CDR3 DNA: TGCGCCAGCAGCGTAGGGACTAGCGGGGGGGAATTGTACGAGCAGTACTTC.

The chain is built from TRBV11-2 and TRBJ2-1; D perhaps matches TRBD2 (5 bases). Germline V gene sequence: CDR1 SGHAT, CDR2 FQNNGV. This CDR3 has 15 residues. V was cut by 5 bases and J by 3 bases, with 14 bases left in between. The CDR3 spells CASSPSGVSYNEQFF. CDR3 sequence (DNA): TGTGCCAGCAGCCCCTCCGGGGTTAGCTACAATGAGCAGTTCTTC.

The V gene is TRBV11-3, the J gene TRBJ2-6, with TRBD1 identical over 9 bases. The CDR3 runs to 17 residues. Germline-derived CDR1 and CDR2 are SGHNT and YENEEA. V trimming: 3 bases; J trimming: 2 bases; junction bases outside the gene matches: 5. CDR3 loop: CASSLPRTGAGANVLTF. In nucleotides, the CDR3 is TGTGCCAGCAGCTTGCCCAGGACAGGGGCTGGGGCCAACGTCCTGACTTTC.

This clone was picked up one time. This chain uses TRBV9 with TRBJ2-1; 12 nucleotides line up with TRBD2. V lost 3 bases and J lost 11; bases outside the gene matches: 3. CDR1 and CDR2 from the germline V gene are SGDLS and YYNGEE. The CDR3 runs 13 residues. This CDR3 reads CASSGTSGVQQFF. CDR3 coding DNA: TGTGCCAGCAGCGGGACTAGCGGGGTACAGCAGTTCTTC.

The chain joins TRBV30 to TRBJ2-3, with 9 bases that match TRBD1. The CDR3 length is 14 residues. Per germline, CDR1 GTSNPN and CDR2 SVGIG (reference sequence). The J segment lost 1 base and the V segment lost 2 bases, leaving 1 base of the junction unmatched. The CDR3 DNA is TGTGCCTGGAGTCGGGACAGGGGCACAGATACGCAGTATTTT. Translation gives CAWSRDRGTDTQYF.

The chain couples TRBV7-3 to TRBJ2-5; the D gene could be TRBD1 or TRBD2 (6 bases each). V was trimmed by 4 bases and J by 4 bases, leaving 13 bases between them. CDR3 length: 14 residues. Germline-derived CDR1 and CDR2 are SGHTA and FQGTGA. The chain's CDR3 is CASSSGGGGETQYF. DNA of the CDR3: TGTGCCAGCAGCTCTGGAGGAGGGGGAGAGACCCAGTACTTC.

The rearrangement links TRBV29-1 to TRBJ2-7; 9 nucleotides match TRBD1. J was trimmed by 6 bases and V by 5 bases; bases with no gene match: 5. The CDR3 is 12 amino acids. CDR1 is SQVTM, CDR2 ANQGSEA, per germline. The CDR3: CSVTEQGAEQYF. The DNA of the CDR3 is TGCAGCGTTACCGAACAGGGGGCCGAGCAGTACTTC.

Comment on this clone: The missing conserved phenylalanine or tryptophan at the end of this CDR3 makes a read error likely. The V call is TRBV30, the J call TRBJ1-2; D gene uncertain. The CDR3 totals 13 residues. V lost 1 base, J lost 4 bases, and 10 bases lay in between. Germline values: CDR1 GTSNPN, CDR2 SVGIG (reference sequence). Here the CDR3 DNA reads TGTGCCTGGAGTGACCCGGGTGGCTATGGCTACACCCTC. Translation gives CAWSDPGGYGYTL.

The chain carries TRBV28 and TRBJ2-7; TRBD1 matches at 8 bases. Germline CDR1 MDHEN, CDR2 SYDVKM. J gave up 1 base and V 2 bases, and 7 bases lay outside the gene matches. The CDR3 covers 16 residues. Here the CDR3 reads CASSLNSGGKSYEQYF. The CDR3 DNA reads as TGTGCCAGCAGTTTAAATTCAGGGGGCAAATCCTACGAGCAGTACTTC.

The chain carries TRBV6-1 and TRBJ1-3; D ambiguous. The CDR3 sequence is 15 residues long. Germline CDR1 MNHNS, CDR2 SASEGT. Trimming cost V 2 bases and J 4 bases, with 12 bases left between them. DNA for the CDR3: TGTGCCAGCAGTGAAAGCGGTTACTCGGGAAACACCATATATTTT. Translating gives CASSESGYSGNTIYF.

The chain combines TRBV5-6 with TRBJ2-7; D is possibly TRBD2 (5 bases). The germline CDR1 and CDR2 sequences are SGHDT and YYEEEE. V was pared by 1 base and J by 7 bases, with 9 bases between. This CDR3 has 12 amino acids. CDR3 region: CASSLFGGEQYF. As DNA, the CDR3 is TGTGCCAGCAGCTTGTTTGGCGGGGAGCAGTACTTC.

This clone was counted a few times. The CDR3 bases are TGTGCCAGCTCACCACCGGGTAGCGTTGAGACCCAGTACTTC. Residues: CASSPPGSVETQYF. The chain combines TRBV18 with TRBJ2-5, with a possible D match to TRBD2 (5 bases). CDR1 is KGHSH, CDR2 LQKENI, per germline. This CDR3 contains 14 residues. The V end lost 0 bases, the J end lost 5 bases, and 10 bases lay between the germline ends.

The chain recombines TRBV6-1 with TRBJ1-1; D is undetermined. With 2 bases removed from V and 7 bases from J, the gap between germline ends came to 8 bases. Germline lookup yields CDR1 MNHNS and CDR2 SASEGT. The CDR3 consists of 12 residues. The CDR3 loop is CASSESSLEAFF. The CDR3 nucleotides read TGTGCCAGCAGTGAATCGTCCCTTGAAGCTTTCTTT.

The chain employs TRBV6-4 and TRBJ2-4, with unresolved D. Germline V lookup: CDR1 MRHNA, CDR2 SNTAGT. V lost 0 bases and J 0 bases, leaving 18 bases between the germline ends. The CDR3 spans 19 residues. CDR3 bases: TGTGCCAGCAGTGACTCAGCAGGCGTAAACCCGATAGCCAAAAACATTCAGTACTTC. Translating gives CASSDSAGVNPIAKNIQYF.